Following are 9 T cell receptor beta chains from one sample sequenced in a study of Ad26.COV2.S vaccination and SARS-CoV-2 variants. Sequencing was performed with immunoSEQ multiplex PCR; in TCRdb, only in-frame clones are kept and a portion is missing. Of about 330,000 clones in the sample, almost 90% were seen once. Treatment defined: some 19 received Ad26.COV2.S at low or high dose, single or two shots; about 5 received placebo; per-sample allocation not given. The samples were gathered on day 63 after the first injection of vaccine or placebo. The sample was peripheral blood, taken in a trial of Ad26.COV2.S vaccine versus placebo. The source is a person aged 18 to 59 who received the Ad26.COV2.S COVID-19 vaccine or a placebo.

The V call is TRBV6-5, the J call TRBJ1-5; D is uncertain. The CDR3 runs to 13 residues. Trimming removed 6 bases from V and 2 bases from J, with 8 bases in between. Germline V lookup: CDR1 MNHEY, CDR2 SVGAGI. The chain's CDR3 is CASRRRGNQPQHF. In DNA form, the CDR3 reads TGTGCCAGCAGGCGGAGGGGCAATCAGCCCCAGCATTTT.

This chain connects TRBV9 to TRBJ1-1; D ambiguous. This CDR3 is 17 amino acids long. The V gene's germline CDR1 is SGDLS and CDR2 YYNGEE. V dropped 0 bases and J dropped 4 bases, with 19 bases sitting between them. The DNA of the CDR3 is TGTGCCAGCAGCGTAGGCCCCTCTTTCGCTGGGTCCACTGAAGCTTTCTTT. Encoded protein: CASSVGPSFAGSTEAFF.

The V and J genes are TRBV25-1 and TRBJ2-7, with D possibly being TRBD1 or TRBD2 (5 bases each). Germline-derived CDR1 and CDR2 are MGHDK and SYGVNS. V lost 1 base to trimming and J lost 0 bases, with 10 bases between them. The CDR3 runs 15 residues. As DNA, the CDR3 is TGTGCCAGCAGTGAATGGGACGGCAGCTCCTACGAGCAGTACTTC. This sequence encodes CASSEWDGSSYEQYF.

This clone was detected a few times. The V call is TRBV14, the J call TRBJ2-1, with D unresolved. V lost 0 bases and J 5 bases, leaving 5 bases between the germline ends. This CDR3 comprises 13 residues. Germline values: CDR1 SGHDN, CDR2 FVKESK. The CDR3 loop reads CASSQEDHNEQFF. The DNA for the CDR3 is TGTGCCAGCAGCCAAGAGGACCACAATGAGCAGTTCTTC.

The chain couples TRBV7-8 to TRBJ2-1; the match to TRBD2 covers 8 bases. Germline V gene data show CDR1 as SGHVS and CDR2 as FQNEAQ. J was trimmed by 0 bases and V by 3 bases; bases with no gene match: 10. This CDR3 contains 18 residues. CDR3 in DNA: TGTGCCAGCAGCTTCCCTGAGCGGGGGTTAAGCTCCTACAATGAGCAGTTCTTC. It translates to CASSFPERGLSSYNEQFF.

The chain joins TRBV4-3 to TRBJ1-1; TRBD1 is a possible D gene (5 bases). The CDR3 contains 17 residues. Germline CDR1 is LGHNA and CDR2 is YSLEER. V lost 4 bases, J lost 0 bases, and 18 bases lay in between. In nucleotides, the CDR3 is TGCGCCAGCAGCCTTTCCTCAGGAGGGGATTTGAACACTGAAGCTTTCTTT. Its translation: CASSLSSGGDLNTEAFF.

The V call is TRBV6-4, the J call TRBJ2-2, with 8 bases aligning to TRBD1. The CDR3 extends over 16 amino acids. Germline V gives CDR1 MRHNA, CDR2 SNTAGT. The trim removed 4 bases at V and 7 bases at J, leaving 11 bases unmatched. Written as DNA, the CDR3 is TGTGCCAGCAGTGGGTTGGGGACAGGAGGAGGCGGGGAGCTGTTTTTT. Amino acids: CASSGLGTGGGGELFF.

The chain links TRBV3-1 (or the pseudogene TRBV3-2) to TRBJ2-1, with 10 positions matching TRBD2. The CDR3 contains 15 residues. V was pared by 1 base and J by 9 bases, with 6 bases of the junction left unmatched. Germline V gene sequence: CDR1 LGHDT, CDR2 YNNKEL (reference sequence). This CDR3 is CASSQGLAGAGEQFF. The DNA for the CDR3 is TGTGCCAGCAGCCAAGGTCTAGCGGGGGCTGGTGAGCAGTTCTTC.

V is TRBV7-6 and J is TRBJ2-7; D is ambiguous. V gave up 1 base and J gave up 3 bases, with 7 bases separating them. This CDR3 region has 13 residues. Germline V gives CDR1 SGHVS, CDR2 FNYEAQ. CDR3 region: CASSLGWSYEQYF. Here the CDR3 DNA reads TGTGCCAGCAGCTTAGGTTGGAGCTACGAGCAGTACTTC.